Presented here are 8 T cell receptor beta chains from one specimen sequenced in a study of memory CD4+ T cells and cytomegalovirus serostatus. Using immunoSEQ multiplex PCR, the repertoire was profiled, and TCRdb retains in-frame clones only, with some absent. The repertoire includes just under 95,000 clones, over 70% of them detected once, and about 3.5% sits in the top ten. Single viable CD3+CD4+CD8-CD45RO+ cells were sorted as the memory CD4+ T cells. Sequenced input: memory CD4+ T cells from blood. These receptors originate from an adult in good health and CMV-seropositive.

The V and J genes are TRBV25-1 and TRBJ2-3, with D perhaps matching TRBD2 (5 bases). The CDR3 is 11 amino acids. Trimming shortened V by 4 bases and J by 7 bases, and 6 bases separated the two germline ends. Germline V gene sequence: CDR1 MGHDK, CDR2 SYGVNS. CDR3 in amino acids: CASSGENTQYF. The CDR3 DNA is TGTGCCAGCAGTGGGGAGAATACGCAGTATTTT. The variable domain in full, with the rest retrieved from reference TRBV25-1 and TRBJ2-3, is EADIYQTPRYLVIGTGKKITLECSQTMGHDKMYWYQQDPGMELHLIHYSYGVNSTEKGDLSSESTVSRIRTEHFPLTLESARPSHTSQYLCASSGENTQYFGPGTRLTVL.

This clone was seen just once. This rearrangement joins TRBV5-4 to TRBJ2-7; maybe TRBD1 (6 bases). Germline V lookup: CDR1 SGHNT, CDR2 YYREEE (reference sequence). The CDR3 has 13 residues. Trimming cost V 0 bases and J 3 bases, with 7 bases left between them. The CDR3 DNA sequence: TGTGCCAGCAGCTTGGGGACAGACTACGAGCAGTACTTC. This encodes CASSLGTDYEQYF.

V usage is TRBV28 and J usage is TRBJ1-2, with 9 bases that match TRBD1. From germline, CDR1 is MDHEN and CDR2 SYDVKM. Trimming removed 1 base from V and 7 bases from J; junction bases left unmatched: 10. CDR3 length equals 16 residues. This chain's CDR3 is CASSLSGVGQGIGYTF. CDR3 coding DNA: TGTGCCAGCAGTTTATCGGGGGTAGGACAGGGGATTGGCTACACCTTC.

The chain combines TRBV5-1 with TRBJ2-5; possibly TRBD2 for D (6 bases). Germline V lookup: CDR1 SGHRS, CDR2 YFSETQ. The V and J ends lost 5 bases and 1 base respectively, with 18 bases between them. This CDR3 has 16 amino acids. The CDR3 region has the DNA TGCGCCAGCAGTTTTGCGGTGGGGGGTTTCCAAGAGACCCAGTACTTC. Its translation: CASSFAVGGFQETQYF.

This chain uses TRBV28 with TRBJ2-4, with D maybe TRBD1 (5 bases). V was clipped by 3 bases and J by 0 bases, with 9 bases between them. The CDR3 spans 15 residues. The V gene's germline CDR1 is MDHEN and CDR2 SYDVKM. The CDR3 bases are TGTGCCAGCAGTTTCCCAGGGCTAGCCAAAAACATTCAGTACTTC. This encodes CASSFPGLAKNIQYF.

The chain links TRBV6-1 to TRBJ1-3; 7 bases align to TRBD1. The CDR3 is 15 residues long. The J segment lost 8 bases and the V segment lost 6 bases, leaving 13 bases of the junction unmatched. Germline CDR1 and CDR2: MNHNS and SASEGT. The CDR3 is CASSQQGIPRDTIYF. The CDR3, as DNA: TGTGCCAGCAGCCAACAGGGGATCCCGAGGGACACCATATATTTT.

This sequence joins TRBV6-1 and TRBJ2-3, with D uncertain. The CDR3 loop spans 12 amino acids. V dropped 8 bases and J dropped 5 bases, with 11 bases sitting between them. CDR1 is MNHNS, CDR2 SASEGT, per germline. For the CDR3, the DNA is TGTGCCAGCTCCTCTTGGGGAGATACGCAGTATTTT. Residues: CASSSWGDTQYF.

This clone showed up just once. This sequence joins TRBV7-2 and TRBJ2-2; 9 positions match TRBD2. Unmatched junction bases numbered 3, after V lost 2 bases and J lost 5 bases. Germline V gene sequence: CDR1 SGHTA, CDR2 FQGNSA. The CDR3 covers 15 residues. CDR3 protein: CASSLKLAGTGELFF. The CDR3 DNA sequence: TGTGCCAGCAGCTTAAAACTAGCGGGTACCGGGGAGCTGTTTTTT.